These 24 T cell receptor beta chains share one sample of origin, sequenced in a study of T cell responses to AZD1222 COVID-19 vaccine (dated by TCRdb to the early 2020s). The time point label, as the study defines it: about 28 days (+/-7) after the second vaccine dose. To prepare the library, the immunoSEQ multiplex PCR assay was applied. TCRdb stores this immuneACCESS table with in-frame sequences only. Part of the clones is absent; in the studies checked, under half of the shortfall reflects unresolved V genes, and no reason is known for the rest. The table for this sample lists roughly 20,000 clones; almost 85% of them were counted only once. 15% to 20% of the sample lies in the top ten. The sequencing used peripheral blood, collected 28 days after the second AZD1222 dose. These receptors were collected from an adult who received the AZD1222 COVID-19 vaccine.

The chain uses TRBV29-1 and TRBJ2-5; TRBD1 matches at 8 bases. Germline trimming cut 6 bases from V and 5 bases from J; bases unmatched to any gene: 11. This CDR3 spans 14 amino acids. Germline CDR1 is SQVTM and CDR2 is ANQGSEA. The DNA of the CDR3 is TGCAGCGTATCCGGACAGGGACCTCGGGAGACCCAGTACTTC. It specifies CSVSGQGPRETQYF.

V and J are TRBV28 and TRBJ2-1; maybe TRBD2 (6 bases). The CDR3 sequence is 16 residues long. From germline, CDR1 is MDHEN and CDR2 SYDVKM. V lost 6 bases and J 0 bases, leaving 15 bases between the germline ends. CDR3 sequence: CASRPAGLSSYNEQFF. In DNA, the CDR3 is TGTGCCAGCAGGCCAGCGGGCCTAAGCTCCTACAATGAGCAGTTCTTC. Variable domain in full (rest from reference TRBV28 and TRBJ2-1): DVKVTQSSRYLVKRTGEKVFLECVQDMDHENMFWYRQDPGLGLRLIYFSYDVKMKEKGDIPEGYSVSREKKERFSLILESASTNQTSMYLCASRPAGLSSYNEQFFGPGTRLTVL.

The V and J genes are TRBV3-1 (or the pseudogene TRBV3-2) and TRBJ2-1; TRBD2 aligns across 10 bases. The V gene end was trimmed by 1 base and the J gene end by 11 bases; junction bases not matched to a gene: 11. The CDR3 is made up of 16 amino acids. CDR1 is LGHDT and CDR2 is YNNKEL in the germline V gene (reference sequence). CDR3 bases: TGTGCCAGCAGCCAAGTGGCTAGCGGGAGTAAGGTGAAGCAGTTCTTC. It translates to CASSQVASGSKVKQFF.

The chain has TRBV30 and TRBJ1-6; possibly TRBD1 for D (6 bases). The CDR3 consists of 14 residues. Trimming took 5 bases from V and 5 from J, leaving 13 bases between them. Germline V gene data show CDR1 as GTSNPN and CDR2 as SVGIG (reference sequence). The CDR3 sequence is CAWGTGRHNSPLHF. The CDR3 bases are TGTGCCTGGGGAACAGGGAGGCATAATTCACCCCTCCACTTT.

V and J are TRBV7-7 and TRBJ2-5, with 8 bases fitting TRBD2. The CDR3 has 15 amino acids. The germline CDR1 and CDR2 sequences are SSHAT and FNYEAQ (reference sequence). V dropped 2 bases and J dropped 4; count of bases not matched to a gene: 6. The CDR3 loop is CASSLSGLAGETQYF. The CDR3 DNA sequence: TGTGCCAGCAGCTTAAGTGGTCTAGCGGGAGAGACCCAGTACTTC. Full variable domain (rest looked up from reference TRBV7-7 and TRBJ2-5): GAGVSQSPRYKVTKRGQDVTLRCDPISSHATLYWYQQALGQGPEFLTYFNYEAQPDKSGLPSDRFSAERPEGSISTLTIQRTEQRDSAMYRCASSLSGLAGETQYFGPGTRLLVL.

This clone was seen only a few times. The V gene is TRBV19, the J gene TRBJ2-7, with D possibly matching TRBD1 (5 bases). Trimming took 3 bases from V and 0 from J, leaving 6 bases between them. The CDR3 spans 13 residues. The germline gives CDR1 LNHDA, CDR2 SQIVND (reference sequence). In DNA form, the CDR3 reads TGTGCCAGTAGTATGCAGGGCTCCTACGAGCAGTACTTC. It yields the protein CASSMQGSYEQYF.

The CDR3 reads CSVVIVAGELFF. CDR3 bases: TGCAGCGTTGTAATAGTCGCCGGGGAGCTGTTTTTT. The chain is built from TRBV29-1 and TRBJ2-2; D not certain. V lost 4 bases and J lost 6, with 9 bases in between. CDR1 SQVTM and CDR2 ANQGSEA come from the germline V gene. This CDR3 is 12 amino acids long.

The gene calls are TRBV19 and TRBJ1-5, with D hard to call. Trimming took off 4 bases at V and 6 bases at J, with 19 bases between the two ends. This CDR3 is 16 amino acids long. Germline assignment: CDR1 LNHDA and CDR2 SQIVND (reference sequence). CDR3 nucleotides: TGTGCCAGTAGTACCCTGTTAGAGGGATGGGGTCAGCCCCAGCATTTT. Its translation is CASSTLLEGWGQPQHF. Supplemented by reference TRBV19 and TRBJ1-5, the full variable domain reads DGGITQSPKYLFRKEGQNVTLSCEQNLNHDAMYWYRQDPGQGLRLIYYSQIVNDFQKGDIAEGYSVSREKKESFPLTVTSAQKNPTAFYLCASSTLLEGWGQPQHFGDGTRLSIL.

This sequence joins TRBV4-1 and TRBJ2-1; D call uncertain. The germline V gene has CDR1 MGHRA and CDR2 YSYEKL. Trimming shortened V by 0 bases and J by 10 bases, and 13 bases separated the two germline ends. This CDR3 has 14 residues. The CDR3 DNA is TGCGCCAGCAGCCAAGAGCCCCAGCAACGGGAGCAGTTCTTC. This translates into CASSQEPQQREQFF.

This chain joins TRBV6-5 and TRBJ1-5; tentatively, D is TRBD1 (6 bases). CDR1 is MNHEY and CDR2 is SVGAGI in the germline V gene. V lost 6 bases and J lost 6, with 15 bases in between. CDR3 length equals 14 residues. In DNA form, the CDR3 reads TGTGCCAGCAGCCCCGGGGGCATTGCTCAGCCCCAGCATTTT. As protein: CASSPGGIAQPQHF.

The chain employs TRBV4-1 and TRBJ1-3, with 7 bases aligning to TRBD1. The CDR3 sequence is 16 residues long. V trimming: 0 bases; J trimming: 4 bases; junction bases outside the gene matches: 6. Looked up from germline, CDR1 is MGHRA and CDR2 is YSYEKL. The CDR3 DNA follows: TGCGCCAGCAGCCAAGACCCGACAGGGCTCGGAAACACCATATATTTT. It specifies CASSQDPTGLGNTIYF.

The chain links TRBV7-3 to TRBJ2-1, with 7 bases that match TRBD2. This CDR3 contains 15 residues. Germline CDR1 reads SGHTA; CDR2 reads FQGTGA. The trim removed 2 bases at V and 1 base at J, leaving 2 bases unmatched. CDR3 sequence (DNA): TGTGCCAGCAGCTTAGCGGGAGTTTCCTACAATGAGCAGTTCTTC. Translation: CASSLAGVSYNEQFF.

This chain connects TRBV6-1 to TRBJ2-2; tentatively, D is TRBD2 (5 bases). V lost 0 bases to trimming and J lost 0 bases, with 8 bases between them. The CDR3 covers 16 residues. Germline V lookup: CDR1 MNHNS, CDR2 SASEGT. The CDR3 nucleotides read TGTGCCAGCAGTGAAGCTGGGAGTGCGAACACCGGGGAGCTGTTTTTT. The encoded protein is CASSEAGSANTGELFF.

The chain carries TRBV14 and TRBJ1-2, with D perhaps TRBD1 (6 bases). This CDR3 comprises 14 residues. CDR1 SGHDN and CDR2 FVKESK come from the germline V gene. Trimming took off 2 bases at V and 3 bases at J, with 10 bases between the two ends. CDR3 residues: CASSQKQGYYGYTF. CDR3 sequence (DNA): TGTGCCAGCAGCCAAAAACAGGGCTACTATGGCTACACCTTC. Full variable domain (outside the CDR3, taken from reference TRBV14 and TRBJ1-2): EAGVTQFPSHSVIEKGQTVTLRCDPISGHDNLYWYRRVMGKEIKFLLHFVKESKQDESGMPNNRFLAERTGGTYSTLKVQPAELEDSGVYFCASSQKQGYYGYTFGSGTRLTVV.

This chain joins TRBV28 and TRBJ1-3; D remains ambiguous. Trimming shortened V by 1 base and J by 2 bases, and 12 bases separated the two germline ends. Germline lookup yields CDR1 MDHEN and CDR2 SYDVKM. CDR3 size: 16 residues. CDR3 amino acids: CASSLFFHRTGNTIYF. CDR3 bases: TGTGCCAGCAGTTTATTCTTCCATCGAACTGGAAACACCATATATTTT.

The chain couples TRBV6-5 to TRBJ2-6; TRBD1 aligns across 8 bases. V lost 7 bases, J lost 3 bases, and 5 bases stayed unmatched. This CDR3 region has 15 residues. Germline-derived CDR1 and CDR2 are MNHEY and SVGAGI. Written as DNA, the CDR3 is TGTGCCAGCACCGAGACAGGGGATGGGGCCAACGTCCTGACTTTC. Protein sequence: CASTETGDGANVLTF.

About this clone itself: Mismatch with germline at one junction end may stem from a read error. The chain links TRBV18 to TRBJ2-3; 8 bases match TRBD2. The CDR3 runs 14 residues. Germline V lookup: CDR1 KGHSH, CDR2 LQKENI. In DNA, the CDR3 is TGTGCCAGCTCACCTAGGACTAGCACGGATACGCAGTATTTT. Translating gives CASSPRTSTDTQYF.

This clone came up once. V usage is TRBV19 and J usage is TRBJ2-3; D may match TRBD1 or TRBD2 (5 bases each). With 7 bases removed from V and 5 bases from J, the gap between germline ends came to 16 bases. In germline, CDR1 is LNHDA, CDR2 SQIVND (reference sequence). The CDR3 contains 14 residues. The CDR3 DNA is TGTGCCAGTAATCCCGGGACCTCATTAGATACGCAGTATTTT. It codes for CASNPGTSLDTQYF.

The chain has TRBV4-1 and TRBJ2-3, with 9 bases matching TRBD2. The length of the CDR3 is 18 residues. The germline CDR1 and CDR2 sequences are MGHRA and YSYEKL. V lost 0 bases, J lost 2 bases, and 9 bases stayed unmatched. This CDR3 is CASSQDPPSGIATDTQYF. The CDR3 nucleotides read TGCGCCAGCAGCCAAGATCCGCCTAGCGGGATAGCCACAGATACGCAGTATTTT.

V gene TRBV6-6 combines with J gene TRBJ2-7; 9 bases match TRBD1. Germline CDR1 and CDR2: MNHNY and SVGAGI (reference sequence). This CDR3 region has 13 residues. V lost 2 bases, J lost 4 bases, and 0 bases stayed unmatched. CDR3 residues: CASSYGTGYEQYF. The CDR3 bases are TGTGCCAGCAGTTACGGGACAGGGTACGAGCAGTACTTC.

The chain uses TRBV11-3 and TRBJ2-1; no firm D call. Trimming cost V 5 bases and J 0 bases, with 8 bases left between them. Germline lookup yields CDR1 SGHNT and CDR2 YENEEA. The CDR3 consists of 14 residues. CDR3 coding DNA: TGTGCCAGCAGCCCGACTGTCTCCTACAATGAGCAGTTCTTC. Translating gives CASSPTVSYNEQFF.

As DNA, the CDR3 is TGCAGCTCCGGACGGAACACTGAAGCTTTCTTT. Residues: CSSGRNTEAFF. The genes are TRBV29-1 and TRBJ1-1; no clear D. In germline, CDR1 is SQVTM, CDR2 ANQGSEA. V lost 8 bases and J lost 1, with 8 bases in between. This CDR3 comprises 11 residues.

The V gene is TRBV28, the J gene TRBJ2-6, with D possibly matching TRBD1 (8 bases). The CDR3 consists of 19 residues. Germline assignment: CDR1 MDHEN and CDR2 SYDVKM. V lost 5 bases to trimming and J lost 0 bases, with 20 bases between them. The CDR3, as DNA: TGTGCCAGCAGTGCCCACAGGGGGGGCGACTTCTCTGGGGCCAACGTCCTGACTTTC. Its protein product is CASSAHRGGDFSGANVLTF.

The rearrangement uses TRBV28 and TRBJ2-3; D not certain. With 6 bases removed from V and 1 base from J, the gap between germline ends came to 14 bases. The CDR3 spans 15 residues. Germline V gene lookup returns CDR1 MDHEN and CDR2 SYDVKM. CDR3 in DNA: TGTGCCAGCAGCCCCCAGACCCCGGGCACAGATACGCAGTATTTT. The encoded protein is CASSPQTPGTDTQYF.